Listed here are 13 T cell receptor beta chains from one sample, sequenced in a study of regulatory T cells in long-lasting Graves disease. Documented time point: persistent/refractory GD, antithyroid drugs over 5 years with positive TRAb. Isolated PBMC RNA provided the starting material for the TCR library. Both iRepertoire HTBI primers and Arm-PCR of CDR3 regions were used to build the TCR beta libraries. One entry per CDR3 protein, called by TCRdb with MiXCR from the multiplex PCR reads. The sample has some 430,000 distinct CDR3 sequences, 20% to 25% seen once; the top ten hold more than 6%. The sample in question was peripheral blood mononuclear cells (PBMCs), obtained when the disease was refractory, from a patient treated with antithyroid drugs. Receptor source: a female donor with Graves disease.

This clonotype came up once. The V gene is TRBV7-2, the J gene TRBJ1-1, with D unclear. Germline V gives CDR1 SGHTA, CDR2 FQGNSA. CDR3 length equals 16 residues. V dropped 5 bases and J dropped 8 bases, with 24 bases sitting between them. The DNA of the CDR3 is TGTGCCAGCAGCCCAGCCGTGGTGGCGGGGTTAACGGAAGCTTTCTTT. It yields the protein CASSPAVVAGLTEAFF. Together with reference TRBV7-2 and TRBJ1-1, the CDR3 gives the full variable domain: GAGVSQSPSNKVTEKGKDVELRCDPISGHTALYWYRQSLGQGLEFLIYFQGNSAPDKSGLPSDRFSAERTGGSVSTLTIQRTQQEDSAVYLCASSPAVVAGLTEAFFGQGTRLTVV.

This chain connects TRBV27 to TRBJ2-1; weak D call: TRBD2 (5 bases). Germline-derived CDR1 and CDR2 are MNHEY and SMNVEV (reference sequence). The V gene lost 5 bases and the J gene lost 2 bases, with 16 bases spanning the gap. This CDR3 spans 16 amino acids. CDR3 in amino acids: CASSPRGFGAYNEQFF. The CDR3 DNA follows: TGTGCCAGCAGTCCCCGCGGGTTTGGGGCCTACAATGAGCAGTTCTTC.

Ten or more counts support this clonotype. The chain recombines TRBV20-1 with TRBJ1-2; possible D gene TRBD1, 5 bases. The germline V gene has CDR1 DFQATT and CDR2 SNEGSKA (reference sequence). This CDR3 contains 16 residues. V lost 3 bases and J 8 bases, leaving 25 bases between the germline ends. This CDR3 is CSASPNSPGTYLGYTF. CDR3 DNA sequence: TGCAGTGCTAGTCCCAACTCCCCCGGGACTTATCTCGGCTACACCTTC.

The CDR3 nucleotides read TGCAGTGCTACGGACAGGGCTATGGCTTTCTTT. Amino acid sequence: CSATDRAMAFF. This chain uses TRBV20-1 with TRBJ1-1, with 8 bases matching TRBD1. The J segment lost 11 bases and the V segment lost 4 bases, leaving 6 bases of the junction unmatched. This CDR3 comprises 11 residues. Germline V CDR1 and CDR2: DFQATT, SNEGSKA (reference sequence).

This chain uses TRBV24-1 with TRBJ2-4; 9 bases map to TRBD1. Per the germline V gene, CDR1 is KGHDR and CDR2 is SFDVKD. This CDR3 contains 15 residues. The trim removed 3 bases at V and 4 bases at J, leaving 3 bases unmatched. CDR3 residues: CATSDPGTGKNIQYF. CDR3 coding DNA: TGTGCCACCAGTGATCCCGGGACAGGGAAAAACATTCAGTACTTC.

In this sample, this clonotype turned up many times. The gene calls are TRBV6-5 and TRBJ1-5; 8 bases are shared with TRBD1. Germline V gene lookup returns CDR1 MNHEY and CDR2 SVGAGI. The V and J ends lost 2 bases and 0 bases, in that order; junction bases with no gene match: 15. There are 20 residues in the CDR3. The CDR3 nucleotides read TGTGCCAGCAGTTACGAGGTAGGGACAGGAGTCTTCTATAGCAATCAGCCCCAGCATTTT. Its translation is CASSYEVGTGVFYSNQPQHF.

This clonotype occurred a few times. The rearrangement links TRBV19 to TRBJ2-7; D possibly corresponds to TRBD2 (6 bases). Germline CDR1 is LNHDA and CDR2 is SQIVND (reference sequence). Trimming cost V 5 bases and J 4 bases, with 21 bases left between them. The CDR3 consists of 16 residues. DNA for the CDR3: TGTGCCAGTAGTGACGATCCGGGACTGGGAGAATACGAGCAGTACTTC. Protein product: CASSDDPGLGEYEQYF.

This clonotype was seen repeatedly, ten times or more. The rearrangement joins TRBV13 to TRBJ1-5, with unresolved D. Germline V gene lookup returns CDR1 PRHDT and CDR2 FYEKMQ (reference sequence). Deletions cut 0 bases from V and 4 bases from J, with 7 bases between. This CDR3 comprises 14 residues. For the CDR3, the DNA is TGTGCCAGCAGCTTAGGCCTACAGAATCAGCCCCAGCATTTT. It specifies CASSLGLQNQPQHF.

The chain has TRBV20-1 and TRBJ2-5; D perhaps matches TRBD2 (7 bases). Per the germline V gene, CDR1 is DFQATT and CDR2 is SNEGSKA (reference sequence). Trimming took 5 bases from V and 5 from J, leaving 12 bases between them. This CDR3 region has 12 residues. The CDR3 region is CSARGGWETQYF. DNA for the CDR3: TGCAGTGCTCGCGGGGGCTGGGAGACCCAGTACTTC.

This clonotype was observed at least ten times. The rearrangement links TRBV3-1 to TRBJ1-1; D is uncertain. V lost 1 base to trimming and J lost 0 bases, with 0 bases between them. This CDR3 contains 12 residues. Germline V CDR1 and CDR2: LGHDT, YNNKEL (reference sequence). In nucleotides, the CDR3 is TGTGCCAGCAGCCAAGTGAACACTGAAGCTTTCTTT. Translating it yields CASSQVNTEAFF.

This rearrangement joins TRBV6-1 to TRBJ1-2; TRBD1 matches 7 bases. The germline V gene encodes CDR1 MNHNS and CDR2 SASEGT. V was pared by 7 bases and J by 8 bases, with 10 bases of the junction left unmatched. This CDR3 is built from 13 residues. The chain's CDR3 is CASTPDRMGGYTF. CDR3 bases: TGTGCCAGCACCCCGGACAGGATGGGCGGCTACACCTTC.

The chain employs TRBV20-1 and TRBJ1-5; no clear D. The CDR3 runs to 12 residues. Germline V gives CDR1 DFQATT, CDR2 SNEGSKA (reference sequence). Trimming removed 3 bases from V and 11 bases from J, with 14 bases in between. This CDR3 is CSASPEPGAQHF. CDR3 sequence (DNA): TGCAGTGCTAGTCCCGAGCCCGGGGCCCAGCATTTT.

A word on this clonotype: Given a much more abundant clone one base away, this may be a read error. Here the CDR3 DNA reads TGTGCCACCAGTGATTTGAGGGGTCCGGGACAGGAAGAGACCCAGTACTTC. Translated, it gives CATSDLRGPGQEETQYF. The gene calls are TRBV24-1 and TRBJ2-5; TRBD1 agrees at 8 bases. The CDR3 has 17 amino acids. After removal of 0 bases from V and 3 bases from J, the junction contained 8 bases not matched to a gene. The germline gives CDR1 KGHDR, CDR2 SFDVKD.